These 10 T cell receptor beta chains were sequenced from one sample in a study of cytomegalovirus exposure and HLA in healthy donors (dated by TCRdb to 2016 to 2017). Receptor libraries were prepared by the immunoSEQ multiplex PCR assay. For the multiplex PCR, a mixture combining 60 forward primers for TCR Vbeta segments and 13 reverse primers for TCR Jbeta segments was used. TCRdb limited this immuneACCESS table to in-frame rearrangements with V and J called. A share of clones is missing; checked studies link under half to unresolved V genes, and the rest is unexplained. The sample includes some 150,000 clones, with approximately 81% observed a single time. The biggest ten clones account for around 4.5% of the sample. The sequencing sample was made of PBMCs. These receptors were collected from a woman aged 40-49 years in good health and CMV-seropositive.

The chain employs TRBV7-2 and TRBJ1-5; 9 nucleotides match TRBD1. The germline V gene encodes CDR1 SGHTA and CDR2 FQGNSA. V shed 1 base and J 5 bases; nucleotides not matched to a gene: 6. The length of the CDR3 is 16 residues. Here the CDR3 reads CASSLVGTGKHQPQHF. The CDR3 nucleotides are TGTGCCAGCAGCTTAGTAGGGACAGGGAAACATCAGCCCCAGCATTTT.

The chain carries TRBV19 and TRBJ2-1; D may be TRBD1 (5 bases). CDR1 and CDR2 from the germline V gene are LNHDA and SQIVND (reference sequence). The CDR3 spans 14 residues. Deletions cut 7 bases from V and 3 bases from J, with 13 bases between. CDR3 DNA sequence: TGTGCCAGTAAACAAGCAGGGATCTACAATGAGCAGTTCTTC. Translating it yields CASKQAGIYNEQFF.

This chain joins TRBV5-1 and TRBJ1-1; possible D gene TRBD1, 6 bases. The CDR3 is made up of 13 amino acids. Trimming left V 1 base short and J 3 bases short, with 7 bases between. Germline CDR1 SGHRS, CDR2 YFSETQ. CDR3 coding DNA: TGCGCCAGCAGCTTGAAGGGGGACACTGAAGCTTTCTTT. Its translation is CASSLKGDTEAFF.

CDR3 in DNA: TGCGCCAGCAGCTTGGCGACTAGCGGGATTGGCGGGGAGCTGTTTTTT. Amino acid sequence: CASSLATSGIGGELFF. V gene TRBV5-1 combines with J gene TRBJ2-2; 11 bases are shared with TRBD2. The trim removed 0 bases at V and 7 bases at J, leaving 5 bases unmatched. This CDR3 spans 16 amino acids. Per germline, CDR1 SGHRS and CDR2 YFSETQ.

The gene calls are TRBV4-2 and TRBJ2-3; TRBD1 aligns across 8 bases. The CDR3 covers 17 residues. V gave up 2 bases and J gave up 0 bases; unmatched junction bases: 7. CDR1 and CDR2 (germline): LGHNA, YNFKEQ. The CDR3 reads CASSQLGRTGSTDTQYF. The CDR3 DNA sequence: TGTGCCAGCAGCCAATTGGGGCGGACAGGGAGCACAGATACGCAGTATTTT.

The chain couples TRBV4-2 to TRBJ2-1, with no clear D. This CDR3 has 12 amino acids. Germline assignment: CDR1 LGHNA and CDR2 YNFKEQ. With 0 bases removed from V and 9 bases from J, the gap between germline ends came to 6 bases. The CDR3 sequence is CASSQDFVEQFF. CDR3 nucleotide sequence: TGTGCCAGCAGCCAAGATTTCGTTGAGCAGTTCTTC.

The J gene is TRBJ2-7, the V gene TRBV11-2; D is unclear. Between the trimmed V and J ends, which lost 0 bases and 3 bases, there was a span of 9 bases. This CDR3 has 14 amino acids. Looked up from germline, CDR1 is SGHAT and CDR2 is FQNNGV. For the CDR3, the DNA is TGTGCCAGCAGCTTAGATCCAGTGAACTACGAGCAGTACTTC. The encoded protein is CASSLDPVNYEQYF.

This chain joins TRBV6-1 and TRBJ1-4; 9 nucleotides align to TRBD1. Germline CDR1 is MNHNS and CDR2 is SASEGT. The CDR3 sequence is 16 residues long. The V segment lost 2 bases and the J segment 1 base; nucleotides outside the gene matches: 2. The CDR3 coding sequence is TGTGCCAGCAGTGAACGGGGACAGGGAACTAATGAAAAACTGTTTTTT. Translated, it gives CASSERGQGTNEKLFF.

The chain recombines TRBV18 with TRBJ1-6; perhaps TRBD1 as D (6 bases). Germline V gene lookup returns CDR1 KGHSH and CDR2 LQKENI. This CDR3 is 14 amino acids long. V was trimmed by 1 base and J by 8 bases, leaving 9 bases between them. The CDR3 spells CASSPRNRDSPLHF. CDR3 bases: TGTGCCAGCTCACCACGCAACAGGGATTCACCCCTCCACTTT.

This clone was observed a handful of times. The V gene is TRBV30, the J gene TRBJ1-5; the D is unclear. Germline V lookup: CDR1 GTSNPN, CDR2 SVGIG (reference sequence). The CDR3 contains 12 residues. The V gene lost 1 base and the J gene lost 7 bases, with 8 bases spanning the gap. The CDR3 nucleotides are TGTGCCTGGAGTGAAGGGAGCCAGCCCCAGCATTTT. Protein product: CAWSEGSQPQHF.